The 20 T cell receptor beta chains given below trace back to one sample, sequenced in a study of tumor-infiltrating lymphocytes in primary liver carcinoma. The authors took blood RNA from unsorted whole blood and also extracted germline DNA. Total RNA amounting to roughly 450 ng was the source from which TCR beta cDNA was made with a constant-region primer. Modified slightly, ARM-PCR produced TCR beta libraries over three nested multiplex PCR rounds. TRBV1-TRBV30 forward primers paired with a C-beta reverse primer drove the first two PCR rounds, about 9 cycles each. TCRdb reprocessed the multiplex PCR reads via MiXCR and lists one record per CDR3 protein. The data show hundreds of thousands of distinct CDR3 sequences, with 60% to 80% seen just once and about 9.4% held by the top ten. Sequencing input: peripheral blood. These receptors all come from a man aged 35-49 years with primary liver carcinoma and hepatitis B virus infection.

The chain links TRBV5-1 to TRBJ2-3; TRBD1 matches at 10 bases. The CDR3 extends over 17 amino acids. V shed 8 bases and J 1 base; nucleotides not matched to a gene: 13. Germline CDR1 SGHRS, CDR2 YFSETQ. The CDR3 is CARSPATTGGGTDTQYF. The CDR3 region has the DNA TGCGCCAGGAGCCCCGCTACGACAGGGGGCGGCACAGATACGCAGTATTTT.

Of note for this clonotype: A much larger clone sits a single nucleotide away, making a read error possible. The genes are TRBV6-6 and TRBJ2-7; no firm D call. Germline CDR1 MNHNY, CDR2 SVGAGI (reference sequence). The ends were cut back, 2 bases at V and 7 bases at J, with 12 bases in the middle. The CDR3 is made up of 13 amino acids. CDR3 region: CASSYQPWGEQYF. The CDR3 bases are TGTGCCAGCAGTTACCAACCGTGGGGAGAGCAGTACTTC.

For this clonotype: Possible read error: a much larger clone is one base away. The V and J genes are TRBV10-3 and TRBJ2-5; the D is unclear. The CDR3 is 12 amino acids. CDR1 and CDR2 (germline): ENHRY, SYGVKD. Deletions cut 3 bases from V and 7 bases from J, with 9 bases between. The CDR3 nucleotides read TGTGCCATCAGTGATTCGCCTGCGACCCAGTACTTC. Amino acid sequence: CAISDSPATQYF.

As for this clonotype: At one boundary the junction diverges from the germline segment, which might be a read error. V gene TRBV10-2 combines with J gene TRBJ2-2, with TRBD2 as a possible D gene (5 bases). The CDR3 length is 14 residues. The germline V gene encodes CDR1 WSHSY and CDR2 SAAADI. CDR3 coding DNA: TGCGCCAGCAGTGGACGAAGAGGGAATGGGGAGCTGTTCTTT. Its protein product is CASSGRRGNGELFF.

About this clonotype: This may stem from a read error, because a much larger clone lies one nucleotide away. The chain links TRBV14 to TRBJ2-1; 11 nucleotides match TRBD2. The junction had 7 bases not matched to a gene; V was cut back by 0 bases and J by 3 bases. The germline gives CDR1 SGHDN, CDR2 FVKESK. The CDR3 has 18 amino acids. DNA for the CDR3: TGTGCCAGCAGCCAAGACCACGGACTAGCGGGTTACTACAATGAGCAGTTCTTC. Protein sequence: CASSQDHGLAGYYNEQFF.

Turning to this clonotype: A much larger clone lies one base from this, so it may be a read error. V is TRBV6-1 and J is TRBJ1-4; possible D gene TRBD1, 6 bases. V lost 0 bases and J lost 11, with 13 bases in between. CDR1 and CDR2 (germline): MNHNS, SASEGT. This CDR3 comprises 14 residues. The CDR3: CASSEAFGQGKLFF. The CDR3 nucleotides are TGTGCCAGCAGTGAAGCGTTTGGGCAGGGGAAACTGTTTTTT.

In regard to this clonotype: A much larger clone differs from this one at a single base, so this may be a read error. The chain carries TRBV5-4 and TRBJ2-1; D remains ambiguous. CDR3 length equals 16 residues. Germline V gene sequence: CDR1 SGHNT, CDR2 YYREEE (reference sequence). The CDR3 coding sequence is TGTGCCAGCAGCTTGGGGTCCCGGATCTCCTACAAAGAGCAGTTCTTC. Its translation is CASSLGSRISYKEQFF.

Turning to this clonotype: Possible read error: a much larger clone is one base away. This chain connects TRBV6-1 to TRBJ1-2, with D possibly being TRBD1 (5 bases). The germline V gene has CDR1 MNHNS and CDR2 SASEGT. The V and J ends lost 5 bases and 2 bases respectively, with 12 bases between them. The CDR3 length is 14 residues. CDR3 sequence: CASSSQDPNYGYTF. CDR3 bases: TGTGCCAGCAGTTCACAGGATCCCAACTATGGCTACACCTTC.

This clonotype has only a few counts. The chain links TRBV30 to TRBJ2-1, with D tentatively TRBD1 (7 bases). This CDR3 contains 15 residues. The germline V and J ends were trimmed by 4 bases and 8 bases, with 21 bases remaining between them. From germline, CDR1 is GTSNPN and CDR2 SVGIG (reference sequence). In nucleotides, the CDR3 is TGTGCCTGGACGGGCAGGGGGGTGTCAAAGGATGAGCAGTTCTTC. Amino acid sequence: CAWTGRGVSKDEQFF. Combining the CDR3 with reference TRBV30 and TRBJ2-1 gives the whole variable domain SQTIHQWPATLVQPVGSPLSLECTVEGTSNPNLYWYRQAAGRGLQLLFYSVGIGQISSEVPQNLSASRPQDRQFILSSKKLLLSDSGFYLCAWTGRGVSKDEQFFGPGTRLTVL.

This clonotype was seen at least ten times. The J gene is TRBJ2-1, the V gene TRBV5-1; D perhaps matches TRBD2 (6 bases). The germline V gene has CDR1 SGHRS and CDR2 YFSETQ. V lost 2 bases and J 8 bases, leaving 14 bases between the germline ends. The CDR3 consists of 14 residues. In DNA form, the CDR3 reads TGCGCCAGCAGCTTCCGTCGCGGGATTGATGAGCAGTTCTTC. Protein sequence: CASSFRRGIDEQFF.

This clonotype was counted only a few times. V gene TRBV5-1 combines with J gene TRBJ2-2; D remains unclear. V lost 0 bases and J lost 4, with 10 bases in between. Germline loops: CDR1 SGHRS, CDR2 YFSETQ. The CDR3 contains 15 residues. The CDR3 is CASSLAELGTGELFF. The CDR3, as DNA: TGCGCCAGCAGCTTGGCCGAGCTGGGCACCGGGGAGCTGTTTTTT.

On this clonotype: A much larger clonotype is one base distant, so this may be a read error. This chain links TRBV6-2 or TRBV6-3 with TRBJ2-3, with D uncertain. Germline V gene data show CDR1 as MNHEY and CDR2 as SVGEGT. The CDR3 sequence is 13 residues long. In nucleotides, the CDR3 is TGTGCCAGCAGTTGGTACGACACAGATACGCATTATTTT. Translation: CASSWYDTDTHYF.

The rearrangement links TRBV7-3 to TRBJ1-1; possible D gene TRBD1, 5 bases. The V gene lost 5 bases and the J gene lost 7 bases, with 20 bases spanning the gap. The CDR3 extends over 15 amino acids. From germline, CDR1 is SGHTA and CDR2 FQGTGA. The CDR3 nucleotides read TGTGCCAGCAGCCTGGAACAGAGGGGAAGGAGTGAAGCTTTCTTT. Translation gives CASSLEQRGRSEAFF. Full variable domain (outside the CDR3, taken from reference TRBV7-3 and TRBJ1-1): GAGVSQTPSNKVTEKGKYVELRCDPISGHTALYWYRQSLGQGPEFLIYFQGTGAADDSGLPNDRFFAVRPEGSVSTLKIQRTERGDSAVYLCASSLEQRGRSEAFFGQGTRLTVV.

Concerning this clonotype: This sequence may be a read error, since a much larger clone differs from it by one base. The V and J genes are TRBV11-2 and TRBJ2-2; D gene uncertain. V was shortened by 5 bases and J by 6 bases, with 7 bases between the two germline ends. Germline-derived CDR1 and CDR2 are SGHAT and FQNNGV. The CDR3 is 12 amino acids. The CDR3 DNA reads TGTGCCAGCAGCCCTCAACCCGGGGAGCTGTTTTTT. Translated, it gives CASSPQPGELFF. Looking up the rest from reference TRBV11-2 and TRBJ2-2 gives the full variable domain: EAGVAQSPRYKIIEKRQSVAFWCNPISGHATLYWYQQILGQGPKLLIQFQNNGVVDDSQLPKDRFSAERLKGVDSTLKIQPAKLEDSAVYLCASSPQPGELFFGEGSRLTVL.

As to this clonotype: A much larger clone is a single base away; this may be a read error. The J gene is TRBJ1-1, the V gene TRBV7-9; D possibly corresponds to TRBD1 (6 bases). The CDR3 runs 14 residues. Germline V gene sequence: CDR1 SEHNR, CDR2 FQNEAQ (reference sequence). In DNA, the CDR3 is TGTACCAGCAGCCTCAATCAGGGGAGTATTAGAGCTTTCTTT. Translating it yields CTSSLNQGSIRAFF. The full variable domain, in which reference TRBV7-9 and TRBJ1-1 provide the parts outside the CDR3, is DTGVSQNPRHKITKRGQNVTFRCDPISEHNRLYWYRQTLGQGPEFLTYFQNEAQLEKSRLLSDRFSAERPKGSFSTLEIQRTEQGDSAMYLCTSSLNQGSIRAFFGQGTRLTVV.

This clonotype was observed at least ten times. This rearrangement joins TRBV29-1 to TRBJ2-7; D remains unclear. Trimming cost V 4 bases and J 2 bases, with 9 bases left between them. This CDR3 has 12 residues. Germline loops: CDR1 SQVTM, CDR2 ANQGSEA. CDR3: CSVAEGPYEQYF. The DNA of the CDR3 is TGCAGCGTTGCGGAAGGACCCTACGAGCAGTACTTC.

This clonotype occurred a few times. The gene calls are TRBV5-1 and TRBJ2-1; 10 bases align to TRBD1. The CDR3 length is 15 residues. The V segment lost 4 bases and the J segment 2 bases; nucleotides outside the gene matches: 3. Germline V gives CDR1 SGHRS, CDR2 YFSETQ. Written as DNA, the CDR3 is TGCGCCAGCAGCCCGGGACAGGGGACCTACAATGAGCAGTTCTTC. This translates into CASSPGQGTYNEQFF.

Concerning this clonotype: A much larger clone sits a single nucleotide away, making a read error possible. The chain couples TRBV11-2 to TRBJ2-7; no clear D. This CDR3 has 13 residues. CDR1 SGHAT and CDR2 FQNNGV come from the germline V gene. This chain's CDR3 is CVSSLDSSYEQYF. As DNA, the CDR3 is TGTGTCAGCAGCTTAGATTCTAGTTACGAGCAGTACTTC.

A note on this clonotype: A junction end diverges from the germline sequence, so it may reflect a read error. The rearrangement joins TRBV12-3 or TRBV12-4 to TRBJ2-7; 10 bases agree with TRBD2. The CDR3 covers 14 residues. CDR3 sequence reads: CASCSSGRTREQYF. The CDR3, as DNA: TGTGCCAGCTGTTCTAGCGGGAGAACTCGGGAGCAATACTTC.

On this clonotype itself: The conserved closing phenylalanine or tryptophan is absent in this CDR3, likely reflecting a read error. V gene TRBV12-5 combines with J gene TRBJ1-5, with TRBD2 matching over 7 bases. Near its end, the DNA agrees better with TRBJ2-3, so the J call may be wrong. The CDR3 runs to 14 residues. CDR1 and CDR2 (germline): LGHNT, FRNRAP. As DNA, the CDR3 is TGTGCTAGTGCCCGGGGGGATAGCAATCAGCCCCAGTATTAT. Translated: CASARGDSNQPQYY.